The sequence of this T cell receptor beta chain was determined in a study of blood T cell repertoires in COVID-19. In Seattle, patients joined the study during active infection and were tracked longitudinally. Profiled with immunoSEQ multiplex PCR; TCRdb holds only in-frame clones, not every one. The sample includes under 550,000 clones, 70% to 90% of them seen just once. The CDR3 covers 15 residues. Trimming took 7 bases from V and 5 from J, leaving 18 bases between them. Per the germline V gene, CDR1 is SNHLY and CDR2 is FYNNEI. The sequence came from a young man with COVID-19, enrolled during active disease. The chain recombines TRBV2 with TRBJ1-5; D remains unclear. The sequenced material came from peripheral blood. DNA of the CDR3: TGTGCCAGCACCGGCAACAGCCCCATCGATCAGCCCCAGCATTTT. Its protein product is CASTGNSPIDQPQHF.